What follows is one TCR beta chain and its context. Its target is not known. Measured with immunoSEQ multiplex PCR; TCRdb has only the in-frame clones, and not every one. This sample yields some 120,000 clones, of which 85% to 95% are seen a single time; under 3.5% belongs to the top ten. Looked up from germline, CDR1 is LNHDA and CDR2 is SQIVND (reference sequence). V was trimmed by 6 bases and J by 0 bases, leaving 11 bases between them. This CDR3 is 14 amino acids long. The record originates from a study of T cell responses to AZD1222 COVID-19 vaccine. Study-wide findings and caveats: Of the AZD1222 recipients, only five to seven were seropositive at baseline. Donors were chiefly white British, with a greater number of females, and clonal diversity was perhaps underestimated.

The sequence derives from an adult in good health. V usage is TRBV19 and J usage is TRBJ1-1; D gene ambiguous. Material: peripheral blood, obtained on day 0 of AZD1222 vaccination. The CDR3 DNA sequence: TGTGCCAGTAGCTTACAGCCTTTGAACACTGAAGCTTTCTTT. Its protein is CASSLQPLNTEAFF.